Sequencing of this T cell receptor beta chain was carried out in a study of tissue T cells after allogeneic stem cell transplantation. V lost 2 bases to trimming and J lost 6 bases; unmatched junction nucleotides: 5. The CDR3 sequence is 14 residues long. Germline loops: CDR1 NSHNY, CDR2 SYGAGN. This table comes from immunoSEQ multiplex PCR, and its TCRdb copy is limited to in-frame clones, with some not included. The sample lists tens of thousands of clones; 72% were seen once. As to this clone: Mouse gene names and germline throughout. The read stops 1 residue short of the end of the CDR3; the missing end is completed from the germline J gene. This CDR3 is also generated by other DNA sequences in the sample.

The sequence came from a female BALB/c mouse in good health. Mice of this strain are of MHC haplotype H2-d. The V and J genes are TRBV13-1 and TRBJ2-5; 8 nucleotides agree with TRBD2. The source material was spleen. CDR3 DNA (partial): TGTGCCAGCAGTGAGGGGGGGGCGGGCGACACCCAGTAC. It codes for CASSEGGAGDTQY. In full, the CDR3 is CASSEGGAGDTQYF.